The rows below give T cell receptor beta chains drawn from one sample of a study of blood T cell repertoires in COVID-19. The method was immunoSEQ multiplex PCR; TCRdb's version includes in-frame clones alone and lacks a portion of them. This table has about 57,000 clones, approximately 81% appearing once. Input material: PBMCs or T cells enriched from blood (not recorded which). These receptors originate from a middle-aged woman with acute COVID-19. Both conserved end residues are part of each CDR3. Each record gives: D gene, J gene, V gene, clone size, CDR3 DNA, CDR3 protein. The D gene is left open where the match is weak. Size is stated for part of the rows, as once, few or many counts, or as a class when the clone is expanded.

d_call: -; j_call: TRBJ2-1; v_call: TRBV3-1/TRBV3-2; clone_size: -; cdr3_nt: TGTGCCAGCAGCATGCGGAGGGAGCAGTTCTTC; cdr3_aa: CASSMRREQFF
d_call: -; j_call: TRBJ2-3; v_call: TRBV27; clone_size: -; cdr3_nt: TGTGCCAGCAGTCTGGAGGATACGCAGTATTTT; cdr3_aa: CASSLEDTQYF
d_call: -; j_call: TRBJ2-4; v_call: TRBV11-2; clone_size: -; cdr3_nt: TGTGCCAGCAGCGACACAGGGTATGACATTCAGTACTTC; cdr3_aa: CASSDTGYDIQYF
d_call: TRBD1; j_call: TRBJ1-6; v_call: TRBV4-1; clone_size: -; cdr3_nt: TGCGCCAGCAGTTCTGGGACAGGTTTACGGAATTCACCCCTCCACTTT; cdr3_aa: CASSSGTGLRNSPLHF
d_call: -; j_call: TRBJ1-4; v_call: TRBV5-1; clone_size: -; cdr3_nt: TGCGCCAGCAGCTTGGGCTACAGGGACCTTGAAAAACTGTTTTTT; cdr3_aa: CASSLGYRDLEKLFF
d_call: TRBD2; j_call: TRBJ2-4; v_call: TRBV28; clone_size: -; cdr3_nt: TGTGCCAGCAGTGCACAAAAGGGGACTAGCGGGGGGCCCACTCAAAGGGTTCAGTACTTC; cdr3_aa: CASSAQKGTSGGPTQRVQYF
d_call: TRBD2; j_call: TRBJ2-1; v_call: TRBV3-1/TRBV3-2; clone_size: -; cdr3_nt: TGTGCCAGCAGCCCAGGACTAGCGGGGTTCAATGAGCAGTTCTTC; cdr3_aa: CASSPGLAGFNEQFF
d_call: -; j_call: TRBJ1-1; v_call: TRBV5-1; clone_size: -; cdr3_nt: TGCGCCAGCAGCTCACGGACAGTTGTGAACACTGAAGCTTTCTTT; cdr3_aa: CASSSRTVVNTEAFF
d_call: -; j_call: TRBJ1-5; v_call: TRBV7-8; clone_size: -; cdr3_nt: TGTGCCAGCAGCTTAGTAGGGGCTGGCAATCAGCCCCAGCATTTT; cdr3_aa: CASSLVGAGNQPQHF
d_call: -; j_call: TRBJ2-7; v_call: TRBV5-6; clone_size: few; cdr3_nt: TGTGCCAGCAGCTTGTACACCAGCTCCTACGAGCAGTACTTC; cdr3_aa: CASSLYTSSYEQYF
d_call: -; j_call: TRBJ2-1; v_call: TRBV19; clone_size: -; cdr3_nt: TGTGCCAGTAGTATGGCGGAGGTAAATGGAGAGCAGTTCTTC; cdr3_aa: CASSMAEVNGEQFF
d_call: -; j_call: TRBJ2-7; v_call: TRBV10-1; clone_size: -; cdr3_nt: TGCGCCAGCAGCCCCCCGGGCCGGGGCGAGCAGTACTTC; cdr3_aa: CASSPPGRGEQYF
d_call: TRBD1; j_call: TRBJ2-1; v_call: TRBV24-1; clone_size: -; cdr3_nt: TGTGCCACCAGTGATTCTCCGGGACAGGGGTTTGCCTACAATGAGCAGTTCTTC; cdr3_aa: CATSDSPGQGFAYNEQFF
d_call: TRBD1; j_call: TRBJ1-2; v_call: TRBV7-3; clone_size: once; cdr3_nt: TGTGCCAGCAGCTTAACGGGACAGCCGACTAACTATGGCTACACCTTC; cdr3_aa: CASSLTGQPTNYGYTF
d_call: TRBD1; j_call: TRBJ1-2; v_call: TRBV24-1; clone_size: few; cdr3_nt: TGTGCCACCAGTGATTCAGGGACAGGGGCCTTCGGCTACACCTTC; cdr3_aa: CATSDSGTGAFGYTF
d_call: -; j_call: TRBJ1-4; v_call: TRBV6-5; clone_size: -; cdr3_nt: TGTGCCAGCAGTTACTCCACAACTAATGAAAAACTGTTTTTT; cdr3_aa: CASSYSTTNEKLFF
d_call: TRBD2; j_call: TRBJ2-4; v_call: TRBV5-1; clone_size: -; cdr3_nt: TGCGCCAGCAGCTTGGTAGCGGGCCTTGGGGAAAACATTCAGTACTTC; cdr3_aa: CASSLVAGLGENIQYF
d_call: -; j_call: TRBJ2-2; v_call: TRBV6-5; clone_size: -; cdr3_nt: TGTGCCAGCGGCCTGACAATGAACACCGGGGAGCTGTTTTTT; cdr3_aa: CASGLTMNTGELFF
d_call: -; j_call: TRBJ1-2; v_call: TRBV12-3/TRBV12-4; clone_size: -; cdr3_nt: TGTGCCAGCAGTTTAGCAGGGGGCTATGGCTACACCTTC; cdr3_aa: CASSLAGGYGYTF
d_call: TRBD2; j_call: TRBJ2-3; v_call: TRBV27; clone_size: -; cdr3_nt: TGTGCCAGCAGTTTACTAGCGGCAGATACGCAGTATTTT; cdr3_aa: CASSLLAADTQYF
d_call: TRBD1; j_call: TRBJ2-5; v_call: TRBV6-5; clone_size: few; cdr3_nt: TGTGCCACTTCCCGGGACAGGAAAGAGACCCAGTACTTC; cdr3_aa: CATSRDRKETQYF
d_call: -; j_call: TRBJ2-2; v_call: TRBV5-3; clone_size: -; cdr3_nt: TGTGCCAGAAGCTTGGCAGGGCCGAACACCGGGGAGCTGTTTTTT; cdr3_aa: CARSLAGPNTGELFF
d_call: -; j_call: TRBJ2-5; v_call: TRBV27; clone_size: -; cdr3_nt: TGTGCCAGCAGTTTAAGTATCGGCGGGGTGAAGACCCAGTACTTC; cdr3_aa: CASSLSIGGVKTQYF
d_call: TRBD1; j_call: TRBJ1-4; v_call: TRBV19; clone_size: few; cdr3_nt: TGTGCCAGTAGTATTACAGGGGGGAATGAAAAACTGTTTTTT; cdr3_aa: CASSITGGNEKLFF
d_call: -; j_call: TRBJ1-5; v_call: TRBV19; clone_size: -; cdr3_nt: TGTGCCAGTAGTACCCGGACAGCAGCACGCAATCAGCCCCAGCATTTT; cdr3_aa: CASSTRTAARNQPQHF
d_call: -; j_call: TRBJ1-2; v_call: TRBV19; clone_size: -; cdr3_nt: TGTGCCAGTAGTGGCAGGAACTATGGCTACACCTTC; cdr3_aa: CASSGRNYGYTF
d_call: TRBD1; j_call: TRBJ1-1; v_call: TRBV2; clone_size: few; cdr3_nt: TGTGCCAGCAGGGACAGGGGGCTTACTGAAGCTTTCTTT; cdr3_aa: CASRDRGLTEAFF
d_call: -; j_call: TRBJ2-1; v_call: TRBV7-3; clone_size: -; cdr3_nt: TGTGCCAGCAGCTTCGCAGGGATGAACAATGAGCAGTTCTTC; cdr3_aa: CASSFAGMNNEQFF
d_call: TRBD1; j_call: TRBJ1-5; v_call: TRBV6-2/TRBV6-3; clone_size: -; cdr3_nt: TGTGCCAGCAGTTACGGGGACAGGGGGGCCTCCCAGCATTTT; cdr3_aa: CASSYGDRGASQHF